This record covers a single T cell receptor beta chain. Antigen: not known. The CDR3 has 16 amino acids. J lost 9 bases, V lost 4 bases, and 13 bases had no gene match. Germline CDR1 LGHDT, CDR2 YNNKEL (reference sequence). This specimen belongs to a study of T cell responses to AZD1222 COVID-19 vaccine. Whole-study findings and limits: Reports say nearly half of spike-specific TCRs go after unmutated variant regions.

Assay: immunoSEQ multiplex PCR; the TCRdb copy retains only in-frame clones and omits some. The top ten clones hold 5% to 6% of a sample with some 150,000 clones, around 84% of them seen once. The chain has TRBV3-1 (or the pseudogene TRBV3-2) and TRBJ2-1; 9 bases are shared with TRBD2. The TCR was taken from an adult who received the AZD1222 COVID-19 vaccine. The sequenced sample was peripheral blood, obtained 28 days after the second AZD1222 dose. Written as DNA, the CDR3 is TGTGCCAGCAGCCCCCAGGGACTAGCAGTGACCATTGAGCAGTTCTTC. It translates to CASSPQGLAVTIEQFF.